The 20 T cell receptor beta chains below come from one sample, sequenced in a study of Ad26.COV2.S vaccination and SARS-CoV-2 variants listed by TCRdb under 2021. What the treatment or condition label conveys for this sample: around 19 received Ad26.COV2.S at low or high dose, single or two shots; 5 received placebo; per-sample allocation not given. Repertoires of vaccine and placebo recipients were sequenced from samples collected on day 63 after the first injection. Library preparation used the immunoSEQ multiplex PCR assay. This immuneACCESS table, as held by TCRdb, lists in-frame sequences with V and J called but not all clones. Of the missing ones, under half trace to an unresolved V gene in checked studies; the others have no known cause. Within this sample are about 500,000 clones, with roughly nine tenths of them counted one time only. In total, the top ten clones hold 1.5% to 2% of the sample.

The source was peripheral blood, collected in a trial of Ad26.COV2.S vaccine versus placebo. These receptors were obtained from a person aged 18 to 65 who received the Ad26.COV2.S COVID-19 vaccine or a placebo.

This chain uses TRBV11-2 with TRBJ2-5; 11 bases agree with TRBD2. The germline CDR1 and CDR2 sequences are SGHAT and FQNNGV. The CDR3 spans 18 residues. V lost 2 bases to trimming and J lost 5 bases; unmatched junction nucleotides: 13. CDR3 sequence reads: CASSLSDTLAGGRETQYF. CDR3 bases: TGTGCCAGCAGCTTATCGGACACGCTAGCGGGAGGACGGGAGACCCAGTACTTC.

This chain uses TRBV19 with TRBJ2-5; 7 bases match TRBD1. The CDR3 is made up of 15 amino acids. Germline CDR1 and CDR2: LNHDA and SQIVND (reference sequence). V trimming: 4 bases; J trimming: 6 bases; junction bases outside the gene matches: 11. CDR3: CASSTGTVGRQTQYF. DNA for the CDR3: TGTGCCAGTAGTACCGGGACAGTAGGTCGACAGACCCAGTACTTC.

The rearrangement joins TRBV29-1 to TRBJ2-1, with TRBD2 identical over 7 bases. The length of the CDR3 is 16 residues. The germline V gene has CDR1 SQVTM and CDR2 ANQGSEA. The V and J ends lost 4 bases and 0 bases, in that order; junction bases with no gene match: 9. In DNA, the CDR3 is TGCAGCGTTGTTTTGGGCAGGACTAGCTCCTACAATGAGCAGTTCTTC. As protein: CSVVLGRTSSYNEQFF.

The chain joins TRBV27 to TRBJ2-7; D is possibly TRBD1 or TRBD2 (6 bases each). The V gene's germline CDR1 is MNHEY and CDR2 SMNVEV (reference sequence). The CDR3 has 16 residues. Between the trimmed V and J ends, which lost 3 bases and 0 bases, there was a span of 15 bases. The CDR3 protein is CASSFGGGSASYEQYF. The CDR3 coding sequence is TGTGCCAGCAGTTTCGGAGGGGGATCAGCCTCCTACGAGCAGTACTTC.

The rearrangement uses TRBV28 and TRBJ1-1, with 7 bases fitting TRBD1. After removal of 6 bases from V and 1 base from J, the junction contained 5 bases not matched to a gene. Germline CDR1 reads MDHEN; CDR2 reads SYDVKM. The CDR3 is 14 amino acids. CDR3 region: CASSPYRGNTEAFF. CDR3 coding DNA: TGTGCCAGCAGCCCTTACAGGGGGAACACTGAAGCTTTCTTT.

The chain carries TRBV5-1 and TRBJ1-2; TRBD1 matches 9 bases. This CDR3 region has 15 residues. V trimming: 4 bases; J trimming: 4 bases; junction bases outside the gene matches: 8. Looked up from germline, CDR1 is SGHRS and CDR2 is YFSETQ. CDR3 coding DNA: TGCGCCAGCAGCCTGACCCGGACAGGGGCCTATGGCTACACCTTC. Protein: CASSLTRTGAYGYTF. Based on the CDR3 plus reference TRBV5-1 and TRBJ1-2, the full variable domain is KAGVTQTPRYLIKTRGQQVTLSCSPISGHRSVSWYQQTPGQGLQFLFEYFSETQRNKGNFPGRFSGRQFSNSRSEMNVSTLELGDSALYLCASSLTRTGAYGYTFGSGTRLTVV.

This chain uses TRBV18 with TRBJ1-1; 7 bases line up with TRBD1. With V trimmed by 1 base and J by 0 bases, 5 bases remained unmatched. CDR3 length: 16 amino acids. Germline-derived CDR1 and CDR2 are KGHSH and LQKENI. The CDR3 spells CASSPREGAVNTEAFF. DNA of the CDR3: TGTGCCAGCTCACCACGGGAGGGGGCAGTGAACACTGAAGCTTTCTTT.

The CDR3 DNA follows: TGTGCCAGCCAGCCCAATGGTCGGGAGCAGTTCTTC. Amino acid sequence: CASQPNGREQFF. The rearrangement uses TRBV2 and TRBJ2-1, with no clear D. This CDR3 spans 12 amino acids. The V gene lost 8 bases and the J gene lost 10 bases, with 15 bases spanning the gap. Germline V lookup: CDR1 SNHLY, CDR2 FYNNEI.

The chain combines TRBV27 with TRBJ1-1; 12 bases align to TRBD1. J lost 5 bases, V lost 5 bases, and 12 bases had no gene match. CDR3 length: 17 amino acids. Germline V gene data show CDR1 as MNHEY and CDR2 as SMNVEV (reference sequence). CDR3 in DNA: TGTGCCAGCAGTCGATCCTCCGGGACAGGGGGCGATACTGAAGCTTTCTTT. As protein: CASSRSSGTGGDTEAFF.

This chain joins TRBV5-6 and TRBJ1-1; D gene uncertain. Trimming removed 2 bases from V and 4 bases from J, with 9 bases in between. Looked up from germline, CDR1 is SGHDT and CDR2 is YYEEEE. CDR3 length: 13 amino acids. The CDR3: CASSLKVITEAFF. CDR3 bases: TGTGCCAGCAGCTTAAAGGTGATCACTGAAGCTTTCTTT.

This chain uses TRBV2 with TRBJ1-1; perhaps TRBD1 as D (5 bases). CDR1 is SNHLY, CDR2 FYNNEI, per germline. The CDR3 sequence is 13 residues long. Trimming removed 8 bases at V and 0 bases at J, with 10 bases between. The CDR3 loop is CASQWGMNTEAFF. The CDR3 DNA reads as TGTGCCAGCCAATGGGGGATGAACACTGAAGCTTTCTTT.

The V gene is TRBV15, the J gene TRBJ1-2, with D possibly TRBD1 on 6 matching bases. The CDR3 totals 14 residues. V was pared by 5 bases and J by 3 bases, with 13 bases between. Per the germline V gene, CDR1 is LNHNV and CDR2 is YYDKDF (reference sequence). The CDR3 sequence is CATSEADRYYGYTF. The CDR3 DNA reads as TGTGCCACCAGCGAAGCCGACAGGTACTATGGCTACACCTTC.

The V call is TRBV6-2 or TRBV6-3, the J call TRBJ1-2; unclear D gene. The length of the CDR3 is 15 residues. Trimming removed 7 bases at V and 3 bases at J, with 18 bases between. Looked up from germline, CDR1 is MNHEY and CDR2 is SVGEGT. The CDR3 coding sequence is TGTGCCAGCACCCCCCGCGGCAGAAGCCACTATGGCTACACCTTC. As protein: CASTPRGRSHYGYTF.

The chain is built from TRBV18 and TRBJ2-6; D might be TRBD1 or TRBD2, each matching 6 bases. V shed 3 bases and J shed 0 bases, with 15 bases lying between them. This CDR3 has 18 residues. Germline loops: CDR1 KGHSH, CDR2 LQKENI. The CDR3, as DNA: TGTGCCAGCTCACCTCGGGGGCAGCCCGACTCTGGGGCCAACGTCCTGACTTTC. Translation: CASSPRGQPDSGANVLTF.

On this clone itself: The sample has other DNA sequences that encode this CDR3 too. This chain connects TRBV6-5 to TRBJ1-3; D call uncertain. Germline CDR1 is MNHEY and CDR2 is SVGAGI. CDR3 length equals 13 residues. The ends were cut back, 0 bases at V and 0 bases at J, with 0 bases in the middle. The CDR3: CASSYSSGNTIYF. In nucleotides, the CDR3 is TGTGCCAGCAGTTACTCCTCTGGAAACACCATATATTTT.

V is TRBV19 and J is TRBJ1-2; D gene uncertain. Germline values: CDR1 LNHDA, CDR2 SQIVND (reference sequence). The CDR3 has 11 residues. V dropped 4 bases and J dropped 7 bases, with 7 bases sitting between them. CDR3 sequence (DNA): TGTGCCAGTAGTAACCGCCCTGGCTACACCTTC. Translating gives CASSNRPGYTF.

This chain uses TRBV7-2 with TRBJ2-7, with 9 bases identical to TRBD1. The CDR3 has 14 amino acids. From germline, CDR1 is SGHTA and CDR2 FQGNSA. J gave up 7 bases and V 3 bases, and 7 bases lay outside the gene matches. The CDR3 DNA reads TGTGCCAGCAGCTTGGACAGGGGTACGAGGGAGCAGTACTTC. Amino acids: CASSLDRGTREQYF.

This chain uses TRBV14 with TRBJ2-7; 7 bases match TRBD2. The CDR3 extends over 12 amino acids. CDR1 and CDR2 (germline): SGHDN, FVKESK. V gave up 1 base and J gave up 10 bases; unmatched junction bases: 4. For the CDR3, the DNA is TGTGCCAGCAGCCAAGGGGAGGGGATACAGTACTTC. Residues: CASSQGEGIQYF.

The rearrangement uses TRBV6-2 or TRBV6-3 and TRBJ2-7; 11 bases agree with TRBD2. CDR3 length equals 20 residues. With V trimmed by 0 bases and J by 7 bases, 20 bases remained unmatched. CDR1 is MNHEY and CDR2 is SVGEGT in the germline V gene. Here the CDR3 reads CASSYSKSTASLAGVGEQYF. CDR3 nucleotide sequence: TGTGCCAGCAGTTACTCGAAGAGTACCGCCTCACTAGCGGGAGTGGGAGAGCAGTACTTC.

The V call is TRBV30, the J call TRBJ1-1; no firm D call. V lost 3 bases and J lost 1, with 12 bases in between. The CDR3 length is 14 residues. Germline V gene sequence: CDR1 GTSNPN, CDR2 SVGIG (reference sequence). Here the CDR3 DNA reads TGTGCCTGGAGGGACGGACCGACGAACACTGAAGCTTTCTTT. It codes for CAWRDGPTNTEAFF.